This paragraph covers one TCR beta chain sequence. The CDR3 is 14 amino acids. V lost 6 bases to trimming and J lost 6 bases; unmatched junction nucleotides: 8. Per germline, CDR1 SGHRS and CDR2 YFSETQ. Only in-frame clones appear in the TCRdb table, and some are missing; sequencing was by immunoSEQ multiplex PCR. This sample yields more than 75,000 clones, of which about four fifths are seen a single time; roughly 1.3% belongs to the top ten. This record belongs to a study of T cell responses to AZD1222 COVID-19 vaccine. Material: peripheral blood, obtained 28 days after the second AZD1222 dose. The V call is TRBV5-1, the J call TRBJ2-2; 7 nucleotides align to TRBD2. The receptor was isolated from an adult who received the AZD1222 COVID-19 vaccine. CDR3 residues: CASTWGRAAGELFF. In DNA, the CDR3 is TGCGCCAGCACGTGGGGGAGGGCCGCCGGGGAGCTGTTTTTT.